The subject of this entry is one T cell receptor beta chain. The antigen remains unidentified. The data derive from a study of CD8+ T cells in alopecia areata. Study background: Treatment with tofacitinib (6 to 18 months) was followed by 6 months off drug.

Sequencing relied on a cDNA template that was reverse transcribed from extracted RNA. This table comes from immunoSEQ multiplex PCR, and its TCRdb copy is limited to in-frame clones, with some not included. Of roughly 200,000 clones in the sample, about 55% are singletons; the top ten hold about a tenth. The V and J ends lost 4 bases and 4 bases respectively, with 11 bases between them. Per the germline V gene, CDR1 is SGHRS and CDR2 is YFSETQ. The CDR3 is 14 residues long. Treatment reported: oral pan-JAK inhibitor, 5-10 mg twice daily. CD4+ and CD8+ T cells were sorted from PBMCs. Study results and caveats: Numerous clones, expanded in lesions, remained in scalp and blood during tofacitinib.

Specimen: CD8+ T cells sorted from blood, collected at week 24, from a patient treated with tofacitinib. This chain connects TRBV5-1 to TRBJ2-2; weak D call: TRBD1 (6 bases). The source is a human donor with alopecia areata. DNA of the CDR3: TGCGCCAGCAGCGGGACACAGAGCACCGGGGAGCTGTTTTTT. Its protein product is CASSGTQSTGELFF.